Presented here are 20 T cell receptor beta chains from one specimen sequenced in a study of OX40 agonist ivuxolimab in advanced cancers. Profiled with immunoSEQ multiplex PCR; TCRdb holds only in-frame clones, not every one. The table lists 65,000 to 95,000 clones, approximately 92% of them singletons. The sample here was CD4+ or CD8+ T cells sorted from blood, taken in a trial of the OX40 agonist ivuxolimab. All receptors derive from an adult with an advanced solid tumor such as melanoma, head and neck, liver or kidney cancer.

This sequence joins TRBV28 and TRBJ2-5; TRBD2 agrees at 14 bases. V gave up 5 bases and J gave up 5 bases; unmatched junction bases: 1. The CDR3 length is 14 residues. Per the germline V gene, CDR1 is MDHEN and CDR2 is SYDVKM. The CDR3, as DNA: TGTGCCAGCAGTCGGACTAGCGGGAGGGAGACCCAGTACTTC. Its translation: CASSRTSGRETQYF.

The CDR3 DNA sequence: TGTGCCAGCACCCCCACCTACTCTGGGGCCAACGTCCTGACTTTC. It codes for CASTPTYSGANVLTF. This chain connects TRBV28 to TRBJ2-6; D call uncertain. This CDR3 has 15 amino acids. Germline CDR1 MDHEN, CDR2 SYDVKM. The V and J ends lost 7 bases and 0 bases respectively, with 10 bases between them.

The V call is TRBV5-1, the J call TRBJ2-7; D unclear. Trimming removed 1 base at V and 0 bases at J, with 2 bases between. This CDR3 contains 12 residues. Germline CDR1 and CDR2: SGHRS and YFSETQ. CDR3 amino acids: CASSLSSYEQYF. As DNA, the CDR3 is TGCGCCAGCAGCTTGAGCTCCTACGAGCAGTACTTC.

The CDR3 DNA sequence: TGTGCCAGCAGTCAGGGACTCCTCTGGAAAGAGACCCAGTACTTC. Encoded protein: CASSQGLLWKETQYF. V usage is TRBV6-1 and J usage is TRBJ2-5; possible D gene TRBD2, 6 bases. This CDR3 contains 15 residues. CDR1 is MNHNS, CDR2 SASEGT, per germline. The V end lost 5 bases, the J end lost 3 bases, and 16 bases lay between the germline ends.

The gene calls are TRBV11-3 and TRBJ2-7; unclear D gene. Germline CDR1 and CDR2: SGHNT and YENEEA. The CDR3 loop spans 13 amino acids. The V end was cut by 1 base, the J end by 2 bases, with 6 bases between. The chain's CDR3 is CASSLGSPYEQYF. The CDR3 DNA reads as TGTGCCAGCAGCTTAGGCTCGCCCTACGAGCAGTACTTC.

This clone was observed a single time. The V gene is TRBV7-3, the J gene TRBJ1-1; 11 nucleotides agree with TRBD1. J gave up 5 bases and V 5 bases, and 7 bases lay outside the gene matches. The CDR3 spans 15 residues. From germline, CDR1 is SGHTA and CDR2 FQGTGA. This CDR3 is CASSPGQGAATEAFF. Here the CDR3 DNA reads TGTGCCAGCAGCCCCGGACAGGGGGCTGCAACTGAAGCTTTCTTT.

The CDR3 DNA reads as TGCGCCAGCAGCTCGGGACTAGCGGGAGTTTCAGATACGCAGTATTTT. Its translation: CASSSGLAGVSDTQYF. The rearrangement links TRBV5-1 to TRBJ2-3, with TRBD2 matching over 14 bases. The CDR3 sequence is 16 residues long. The V segment lost 3 bases and the J segment 4 bases; nucleotides outside the gene matches: 4. Germline CDR1 and CDR2: SGHRS and YFSETQ. Supplemented by reference TRBV5-1 and TRBJ2-3, the full variable domain reads KAGVTQTPRYLIKTRGQQVTLSCSPISGHRSVSWYQQTPGQGLQFLFEYFSETQRNKGNFPGRFSGRQFSNSRSEMNVSTLELGDSALYLCASSSGLAGVSDTQYFGPGTRLTVL.

This chain connects TRBV7-9 to TRBJ2-7; 10 nucleotides match TRBD1. With V trimmed by 5 bases and J by 4 bases, 8 bases remained unmatched. Germline loops: CDR1 SEHNR, CDR2 FQNEAQ (reference sequence). The CDR3 contains 15 residues. CDR3 in amino acids: CASSEGQGLRYEQYF. The CDR3 bases are TGTGCCAGCAGCGAGGGACAGGGGTTGAGGTACGAGCAGTACTTC.

The gene calls are TRBV7-3 and TRBJ2-3, with D unresolved. There are 15 residues in the CDR3. V lost 5 bases and J lost 2, with 14 bases in between. Germline V gene sequence: CDR1 SGHTA, CDR2 FQGTGA. The CDR3 loop reads CASSPWAGPTDTQYF. The CDR3 DNA sequence: TGTGCCAGCAGCCCTTGGGCCGGTCCCACAGATACGCAGTATTTT.

This rearrangement joins TRBV27 to TRBJ1-6; D gene uncertain. Looked up from germline, CDR1 is MNHEY and CDR2 is SMNVEV (reference sequence). CDR3 length: 13 residues. V lost 5 bases and J lost 3, with 5 bases in between. The CDR3 sequence: CASSGSYNSPLHF. DNA for the CDR3: TGTGCCAGCAGTGGCAGCTATAATTCACCCCTCCACTTT.

Concerning this clone itself: The same CDR3 can be traced to other DNA sequences in this sample. The chain has TRBV28 and TRBJ2-2; TRBD2 is a possible D gene (6 bases). CDR3 size: 15 residues. The germline V gene has CDR1 MDHEN and CDR2 SYDVKM. The V gene lost 11 bases and the J gene lost 4 bases, with 20 bases spanning the gap. The chain's CDR3 is CAGRKTGRGTGELFF. The CDR3 region has the DNA TGTGCCGGACGAAAAACGGGGCGGGGCACCGGGGAGCTGTTTTTT. The full variable domain, in which reference TRBV28 and TRBJ2-2 provide the parts outside the CDR3, is DVKVTQSSRYLVKRTGEKVFLECVQDMDHENMFWYRQDPGLGLRLIYFSYDVKMKEKGDIPEGYSVSREKKERFSLILESASTNQTSMYLCAGRKTGRGTGELFFGEGSRLTVL.

The chain recombines TRBV29-1 with TRBJ2-7; a weak D match, TRBD2 (5 bases). The CDR3 contains 12 residues. Germline assignment: CDR1 SQVTM and CDR2 ANQGSEA. Trimming left V 3 bases short and J 3 bases short, with 9 bases between. CDR3 protein: CSVDLEGYEQYF. The CDR3 nucleotides read TGCAGCGTTGACCTCGAGGGCTACGAGCAGTACTTC.

This rearrangement joins TRBV5-1 to TRBJ2-7; the D gene is possibly TRBD2 (6 bases). Germline-derived CDR1 and CDR2 are SGHRS and YFSETQ. The CDR3 is 15 amino acids. V lost 5 bases and J 4 bases, leaving 19 bases between the germline ends. DNA for the CDR3: TGCGCCAGCAGTGCGGGACTCACGGGATTTTACGAGCAGTACTTC. Amino acid sequence: CASSAGLTGFYEQYF.

V usage is TRBV10-3 and J usage is TRBJ2-2, with a possible D match to TRBD2 (5 bases). This CDR3 is 15 amino acids long. The germline gives CDR1 ENHRY, CDR2 SYGVKD. The germline V and J ends were trimmed by 7 bases and 4 bases, with 16 bases remaining between them. CDR3 nucleotide sequence: TGTGCCATCACCCCTGAGGAGCGGCCCACCGGGGAGCTGTTTTTT. It codes for CAITPEERPTGELFF.

The chain carries TRBV9 and TRBJ1-1; TRBD1 aligns across 9 bases. Germline loops: CDR1 SGDLS, CDR2 YYNGEE. The CDR3 totals 15 residues. With 4 bases clipped from V and 1 base from J, the junction kept 5 bases outside the gene matches. CDR3 nucleotide sequence: TGTGCCAGCAGCAAAAACAGGGGGCCGAACACTGAAGCTTTCTTT. Protein sequence: CASSKNRGPNTEAFF.

V and J are TRBV28 and TRBJ2-5; D unclear. CDR3 size: 13 residues. V shed 2 bases and J shed 2 bases, with 6 bases lying between them. Germline CDR1 is MDHEN and CDR2 is SYDVKM. This chain's CDR3 is CASSLVQQETQYF. Written as DNA, the CDR3 is TGTGCCAGCAGTTTAGTCCAGCAAGAGACCCAGTACTTC.

The chain carries TRBV11-3 and TRBJ2-1, with D possibly TRBD2 on 5 matching bases. CDR1 and CDR2 from the germline V gene are SGHNT and YENEEA. The ends were cut back, 3 bases at V and 4 bases at J, with 10 bases in the middle. The CDR3 loop spans 14 amino acids. This CDR3 is CASSLVGEYNEQFF. CDR3 bases: TGTGCCAGCAGCTTGGTCGGGGAATACAATGAGCAGTTCTTC.

The chain joins TRBV6-5 to TRBJ2-7, with a possible D match to TRBD2 (6 bases). This CDR3 is built from 15 residues. CDR1 is MNHEY, CDR2 SVGAGI, per germline. Trimming removed 6 bases from V and 3 bases from J, with 18 bases in between. The CDR3 region is CASRTSGTGVYEQYF. CDR3 nucleotides: TGTGCCAGCAGAACCTCCGGGACGGGGGTCTACGAGCAGTACTTC.

The chain has TRBV7-2 and TRBJ2-7; the match to TRBD1 covers 8 bases. CDR1 and CDR2 from the germline V gene are SGHTA and FQGNSA. The CDR3 length is 14 residues. V shed 5 bases, J shed 3 bases, and the junction held 6 bases outside the gene matches. The CDR3 loop is CASSLRTGNYEQYF. The CDR3 coding sequence is TGTGCCAGCAGCCTCCGGACAGGGAACTACGAGCAGTACTTC.

In its sample, this clone was seen a few times. V gene TRBV14 combines with J gene TRBJ2-7; 9 bases line up with TRBD2. Germline CDR1 is SGHDN and CDR2 is FVKESK. This CDR3 spans 16 amino acids. The V and J ends lost 5 bases and 1 base, in that order; junction bases with no gene match: 9. CDR3 protein: CASSIRGTSISYEQYF. As DNA, the CDR3 is TGTGCCAGCAGCATCCGGGGGACTAGCATTTCCTACGAGCAGTACTTC.